A selection of T cell receptor beta chains follows, all from one sample in a study of blood T cell repertoires in COVID-19. Measured with immunoSEQ multiplex PCR; TCRdb has only the in-frame clones, and not every one. The sample includes about 120,000 clones, roughly four fifths of them seen just once. Material for sequencing was peripheral blood. These receptors all come from a human donor in a cohort sampled during active COVID-19. Each CDR3 is given with its conserved first and last residue.

V gene,CDR3 protein
TRBV6-5,CASSVSGQETQYF
TRBV4-1,CASSQAFSPGQGSNYGYTF
TRBV24-1,CATSGDRGGNQPQHF
TRBV20-1,CSASEGWGLAGAEETQYF
TRBV6-5,CASSGQEKRQYF
TRBV19,CASSTPGRGQGMNTEAFF
TRBV6-4,CASRALAGTADEQFF
TRBV6-2/TRBV6-3,CASSQAPEKLFF
TRBV18,CASSPWTGLAGEQFF
TRBV7-9,CASSLVQQGARSYEQYF
TRBV5-1,CASSTELQESGNTIYF
TRBV3-1/TRBV3-2,CASSQDSGLAGGPDNEQFF
TRBV28,CASSFCGRAYYNEQFF
TRBV7-9,CASSRYSGGADEKLFF
TRBV18,CASSPFGGPVITDGANVLTF
TRBV5-5,CASSRDTSYEQYF
TRBV30,CAGSTGVAYEQYF
TRBV10-3,CAISAGTEKEGQYF
TRBV19,CASSIRGAANTEAFF
TRBV30,CAWRLRWDEQFF
TRBV7-9,CASSLDRRPYEQYF
TRBV14,CASSQDIPGYEQYF
TRBV5-6,CASSFYDRGNEKLFF
TRBV7-9,CASSPMTGGDYEQYF
TRBV4-2,CASSQVRTGGHGYTF
TRBV11-3,CASNQGSTDTQYF
TRBV30,CAWSVGSTTGDRFF
TRBV14,CASSQFETGSGELFF
TRBV28,CASSPRGNTIYF
TRBV7-9,CASSKGLEQFF
TRBV28,CASSETGRDYGYTF
TRBV6-1,CASSELRTGGETQYF